The T cell receptor (beta chain) described here comes from a study of T cell responses to AZD1222 COVID-19 vaccine. Study details: Both about-4-week and about-12-week second-dose recipients were combined.

Sequenced by immunoSEQ multiplex PCR; TCRdb stores in-frame clones only, minus some. The data show 150,000 to 200,000 clones, over 90% seen once. The germline V gene encodes CDR1 SNHLY and CDR2 FYNNEI. V was pared by 9 bases and J by 5 bases, with 7 bases of the junction left unmatched. The CDR3 covers 13 residues. The chain links TRBV2 to TRBJ2-4; 7 nucleotides agree with TRBD1. The sequencing used peripheral blood, collected on day 0 of AZD1222 vaccination. This clonotype was obtained from an adult in good health. The CDR3 spells CASTDRAQNIQYF. The CDR3, as DNA: TGTGCCAGTACAGACAGGGCCCAAAACATTCAGTACTTC.